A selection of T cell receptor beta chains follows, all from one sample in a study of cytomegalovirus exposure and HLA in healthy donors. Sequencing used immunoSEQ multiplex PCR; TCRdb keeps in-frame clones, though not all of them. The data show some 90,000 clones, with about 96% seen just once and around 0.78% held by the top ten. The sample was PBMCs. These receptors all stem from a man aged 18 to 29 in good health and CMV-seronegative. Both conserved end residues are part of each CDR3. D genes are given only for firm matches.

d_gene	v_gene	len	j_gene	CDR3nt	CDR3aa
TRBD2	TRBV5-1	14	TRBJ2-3	TGCGCCAGCAGCCCCGGGAGGCACACAGATACGCAGTATTTT	CASSPGRHTDTQYF
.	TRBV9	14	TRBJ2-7	TGTGCCAGCAGCCTCGGGAACAGCGGGCACGAGCAGTACTTC	CASSLGNSGHEQYF
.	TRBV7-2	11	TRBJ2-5	TGTGCCAGCAGCTTCTCAGAGACCCAGTACTTC	CASSFSETQYF
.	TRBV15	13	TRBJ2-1	TGTGCCACCAGCAGCTGGCCAGGCAGTGAGCAGTTCTTC	CATSSWPGSEQFF
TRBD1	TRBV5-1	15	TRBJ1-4	TGCGCCAGCAGCAGTCAGGGGGCCGCTAATGAAAAACTGTTTTTT	CASSSQGAANEKLFF
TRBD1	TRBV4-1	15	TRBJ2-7	TGCGCCAGCAGCCAAGAGGGCAGGGGGACCTACGAGCAGTACTTC	CASSQEGRGTYEQYF
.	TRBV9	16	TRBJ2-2	TGTGCCAGCAGCGTAGATCCGGGAACGACCACCGGGGAGCTGTTTTTT	CASSVDPGTTTGELFF
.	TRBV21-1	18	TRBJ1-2	TGTGCCAGCAGCAAGGGCGAGGGTGCCTTGGAACTTTGCTATGGCTACACCTTC	CASSKGEGALELCYGYTF
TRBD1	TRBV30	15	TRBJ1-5	TGTGCCTGGAGCGCCGGGACAGGGGACAATCAGCCCCAGCATTTT	CAWSAGTGDNQPQHF
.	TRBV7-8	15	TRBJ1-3	TGTGCCAGCAGCCCGGACAGAAGCTCTGGAAACACCATATATTTT	CASSPDRSSGNTIYF